This T cell receptor beta chain was profiled in a study of identical twins (dated by TCRdb to the mid-2010s). Background on the whole study: To test whether fetal clonotypes persist, this study deep-sequenced TCR alpha and beta repertoires from monozygotic twins, from unrelated adults of various ages, and from cord blood. Replicate twin experiments were performed at different times using different library preparation protocols to rule out contamination.

Every donor in the study was a healthy Caucasian. Three pairs of female monozygotic twins, all aged about 18 to 29 years, made up the twin cohort. The RNA used for TCR libraries was isolated from peripheral blood mononuclear cells. Trimming costs V 1 base and J 9 bases, and their ends lie 10 bases apart. In the germline V gene, CDR1 corresponds to SGHTA and CDR2 to FQGNSA. The CDR3, cysteine through phenylalanine, is 14 amino acids long. Only the CDR3 region is kept as DNA, spanning 42 bases read in frame from base 1. This clonotype appeared once. The antigen this receptor binds is unknown. No much larger clonotype is one base removed from it; base qualities were not supplied. Weak support is all one read offers. The paper's findings and limits, for the study overall: Excess twin sharing in beta out-of-frame sequences was weaker because fewer shared sequences lowered the signal-to-noise ratio. Because the same donors could not be followed over many years, the conclusions relied on cross-sectional statistical analysis. In monozygotic twins, out-of-frame TCR alpha sharing was systematically underestimated by recombination models, although the models agreed with sharing between unrelated individuals. Compared with coincidental sharing between unrelated individuals, out-of-frame TCR alpha sequences shared between twins had an excess of sequences with low generation probability. Zero-insertion analyses could be partly confounded by invariant T cells such as MAIT and iNKT, although diverse VJ usage argued against such confounding for most clonotypes. Abundant cord blood beta clonotypes carried fewer insertions; young adult naive repertoires showed a weaker similar trend, while memory repertoires showed none.

Libraries were prepared through 5' RACE. The instrument given in TCRdb is Illumina HiSeq 2000. Template switching added a universal primer binding site, and the final cDNA carried a unique molecular identifier that allowed TCR cDNA molecules to be counted accurately. Specific primers in the conserved constant-segment region were used to synthesize first-strand cDNA for TCR alpha and beta chains. To control for contamination, each cDNA library was double barcoded with a SMART-Mk sample barcode plus Illumina barcodes. TruSeq adapter sequences, together with Illumina sample barcodes, were added in two successive PCR steps. TCR alpha and beta cDNA libraries were sequenced on the Illumina HiSeq platform with custom primers. The authors' analysis ran thus. MiGEC was used to process raw reads and extract unique molecular identifiers, and MiXCR was used to find CDR3 positions. Recombination models were inferred per individual with the repgenHMM and IGoR tools using an EM algorithm. The analysis of shared clonotypes was done with the tcR package in R, with sharing normalized by the product of cloneset sizes. To study raw recombination free of thymic and clonal selection effects, out-of-frame nonproductive sequences were analyzed. TCRdb ran its own pipeline on the public reads, namely fastp trimming at Q25 and MiXCR clone calling, and kept in-frame beta chains. Every distinct CDR3 protein forms one entry, paired with its most common genes and DNA. TCRdb's processing, not the study's, gives the V and J calls here. For this sample there are hundreds of thousands of distinct CDR3 sequences; about 20% appear just once. Around 4.5% of the sample goes to the ten largest clones.

These data were likewise used in another study, on T cells expressing NK-cell markers. As that second study puts it: Fewer than ten donors provided sorted CD3+CD56+NKG2C+, CD3+CD56+NKG2C- and CD3+CD56-NKG2C+ T-cell subsets, whose TCR beta-chain repertoires were profiled. Seven of the eight sequenced donors were HCMV-seropositive and one was HCMV-seronegative. To restrict sorting to alphabetaTCR-expressing T cells, an anti-gammadeltaTCR antibody was added in several experiments. For roughly 6 donors, the dominant CD3+CD56+NKG2C+ clonotypes were among the top 10 CD8+ clonotypes and accounted for 1.0-7.0% of CD8+ T cells. Those dominant clonotypes were again the most abundant among CD3+CD56-NKG2C+ cells in a handful of donors, at roughly 25-60.1%. Whether the expanded NKG2C-expressing T cell clones were specific for HCMV antigens remained unclear. All eight donors whose samples were sequenced were randomly selected healthy volunteers, three of them men and five women. HCMV serostatus was determined by detecting HCMV-specific IgG in serum with a commercial ELISA kit. For a handful of donors, bulk peripheral blood T-cell repertoires were also sequenced from unsorted PBMC. MIGEC was used to demultiplex reads and group the reads by UMI, and MiTCR was used to assemble and quantify clonotypes. To exclude erroneous sequences, only TCR cDNA sequences supported by at least two reads were retained. The tcR package was used for downstream repertoire analysis, and clonotypes were matched across fractions by CDR3 nucleotide sequence plus V segment. Antigen specificity was annotated against VDJdb with VDJmatch, allowing one amino acid substitution in CDR3.

The chain is assembled from TRBV7-2 and TRBJ1-6; TRBD1 is a possible D gene, resting on 6 matching bases. This receptor was obtained from a woman in her late teens or twenties in good health. Specimen: PBMCs. The DNA sequence is TGTGCCAGCAGCTTAGTCAGGGGTGGTTCACCCCTCCACTTT. Its product reads: CASSLVRGGSPLHF.